This T cell receptor (beta chain) was found in a study of vaccination and CD4 T cells after COVID-19 (dated by TCRdb to about 2022). Study-wide context: Convalescent patients had a positive SARS-CoV-2 result on nasal swab PCR, and of these patients, several had mild disease and one had severe disease. Post-COVID blood samples were collected from convalescent patients a median of around 96 days after diagnosis, with a range of roughly 30 to 161 days. The cultures were stimulated with overlapping spike peptide pools from SARS-CoV-2 and from the common cold coronaviruses HCoV-NL63, HCoV-OC43 and HCoV-229E. The spike-specific CD4+ TCR repertoire was compared before and after mRNA vaccination in approximately ten COVID-19 convalescent patients and a handful of infection-naive healthy vaccine recipients. Post-vaccine blood samples were collected a median of about 66 days after the second vaccine dose, ranging from about 12 to 241 days. Participants received two doses of either the Pfizer-BioNTech BNT162b2 vaccine (n=8) or the Moderna mRNA-1273 vaccine (n=2). As controls, cultures received a CEFX viral epitope pool (the positive control), an HIV-1 Nef peptide pool (the negative control), or no peptide at all. The convalescent cohort comprised six males and four females, including two Hispanic individuals, seven Caucasians, two Asians and one multiracial person. A few convalescent patients were sampled both early after vaccination (day 14) and late after vaccination (days 161 to 241). Results and caveats for the whole study, not just this receptor: Nearly all vaccine-specific clones in convalescent patients (304 of 307) were mono-reactive for SARS-CoV-2 spike rather than cross-reactive with common cold coronaviruses. The study included relatively few convalescent patients and did not analyze early timepoints after natural infection. Although the median number of SARS-CoV-2-reactive clonotypes went up from 20 to 25 after infection to 35 to 40 after vaccination, the increase was not significant. In convalescent patients, a median roughly 86% of post-vaccine SARS-CoV-2-reactive clones were detected only after vaccination, suggesting vaccine-specific priming.

Regarding this clonotype: Its recognized antigen is unknown. Qualities for individual bases were not recorded, and no much larger clone is one base off.

The time point label of this sample denotes: late sampling 161 to 241 days after vaccination in three convalescent patients. The treatment or condition label, read with the paper, signifies: approximately 9-day PBMC culture with coronavirus spike peptide pools or control peptides (ViraFEST assay). The ViraFEST assay, used in the study, expanded antigen-specific T cells with peptide pools and then identified the expanded clonotypes through TCR sequencing. Positive SARS-CoV-2 PCR tests in the convalescent patients dated from March to December 2020, before Alpha, Beta and Delta variants emerged in the United States. Each well held two million PBMCs cultured with roughly 10 ug/ml peptide pools in IMDM containing around 4.5% human AB serum and approximately 10 IU/ml IL-2. On days 3 and 7, half of the culture medium was replaced with fresh IL-2-containing medium. CD4+ T cells were isolated after approximately ten days of culture through negative selection using the EasySep CD4+ T cell isolation kit. Ficoll-Paque Plus gradient centrifugation was used to isolate PBMCs from whole blood, and the isolated PBMCs were then either used fresh or cryopreserved at -140C. Culture conditions were generally each tested in triplicate wells.

The library was generated by PCR. DNA from cultured CD4+ T cells underwent TCR sequencing with the Oncomine TCR Beta short-read assay at the Johns Hopkins FTIC core. The QIAamp micro DNA kit was used to extract genomic DNA from the cultured CD4+ T cells. The Oncomine TCR Beta libraries from cultured CD4+ T cells were pooled using unique dual indexes and then sequenced on an Illumina iSeq 100. As for the authors' bioinformatics: Non-productive sequences were filtered out, and CDR3s that did not start with C, did not end with F or W, or were shorter than 7 amino acids were discarded. Antigen-specific clonotypes were identified using the MANAFEST web application through comparison of peptide-stimulated wells with reference and other culture wells. Positive clones required FDR below 0.05, an odds ratio above 5, and productive frequency above 0.1% in at least two of three replicate wells. A clonotype was classed as cross-reactive if the clonotype showed significant expansion both in SARS-CoV-2 spike wells and in at least one common cold coronavirus spike condition. Levenshtein distances (stringdist) and unrooted phylogenetic trees (ape) in R version 3.6.1 were used to assess CDR3 homology. TCRdb trimmed the raw reads at Q25, called clones with MiXCR and kept productive beta chains. Rows matching on CDR3 protein sequence are summarized as one entry with the most common DNA and genes. TCRdb's processing, not the authors', yielded these V and J calls. The sample profile shows about 20,000 distinct CDR3 sequences; 30% to 40% of them were found once. The ten largest clones take up roughly 29% of the sample.

Sequenced material: CD4+ T cells from blood, cultured in vitro, taken about 7 months after SARS-CoV-2 vaccination. The receptor was isolated from a human donor who had recovered from COVID-19.

At the DNA level, the sequence is TGTGCCAGCAGTGAATATAGGCGCACCGGCACAGATACGCAGTATTTT. Translated, this gives CASSEYRRTGTDTQYF. The receptor chain draws on TRBV25-1 and TRBJ2-3, with the D gene call left open. The CDR3 spans 16 residues, from the cysteine through the phenylalanine. Kept here is only the CDR3 DNA, which spans 48 bases and is read in frame from base 1. V was cut back by 0 bases and J by 1 base, leaving a gap of 11 bases between them. CDR1 MGHDK and CDR2 SYGVNS were looked up in the germline V gene. The full variable domain, with segments outside the CDR3 supplied by the reference TRBV25-1 and TRBJ2-3 proteins, appears as EADIYQTPRYLVIGTGKKITLECSQTMGHDKMYWYQQDPGMELHLIHYSYGVNSTEKGDLSSESTVSRIRTEHFPLTLESARPSHTSQYLCASSEYRRTGTDTQYFGPGTRLTVL.